What follows is one T cell receptor beta chain and its context. Its antigen remains unknown. This sample is drawn from a study of beta chain features in type 1 diabetes. Broader study findings: The VDJ junctions of type 1 diabetes patients carried fewer insertions and more deletions.

CDR3 length equals 15 residues. J lost 1 base, V lost 3 bases, and 1 base had no gene match. The germline CDR1 and CDR2 sequences are KGHSH and LQKENI. A CD45RO/CCR7/CD25/CD127/CD95/CD27 panel sorted naive, central memory, regulatory and stem cell-like memory CD4+ cells. What was sequenced were expressed TCRB transcripts, since all of the isolated RNA had been reverse transcribed. The method was immunoSEQ multiplex PCR; TCRdb's version includes in-frame clones alone and lacks a portion of them. The sample yields roughly 300,000 clones, 8% seen once. Material for sequencing was central memory CD4+ T cells from blood. V usage is TRBV18 and J usage is TRBJ2-2; 8 nucleotides align to TRBD2. This clonotype originated in a woman aged 18-30 years in good health. The CDR3: CASSPAGGNTGELFF. In DNA, the CDR3 is TGTGCCAGCTCACCGGCGGGAGGGAACACCGGGGAGCTGTTTTTT.